This T cell receptor beta chain emerged from a study of T cell responses to AZD1222 COVID-19 vaccine. Regarding the study as a whole: Of spike-specific TCRs, nearly half reportedly target regions left unmutated in variants.

Sequenced by immunoSEQ multiplex PCR; TCRdb stores in-frame clones only, minus some. The sample contains 120,000 or so clones, 80% to 95% of which appear only once. This CDR3 region has 15 residues. On this clone: Its antigen is unknown.

J is TRBJ1-2 and V is TRBV21-1; the table's D gene call, TRBD1, was not cross checked with the DNA. TRBV21-1 is noted as a pseudogene. The origin of this receptor is an adult in good health. The sample here was peripheral blood, taken on day 0 of MenACWY control vaccination. For the CDR3, the DNA is TGTGCCAGCAGCAAAGCCCGGACAGGAGGGTATGGCTACACCTTC. This encodes CASSKARTGGYGYTF.